This T cell receptor beta chain was obtained from a study of identical twins. Overall study findings and caveats: Compared with unrelated sharing, twin-shared out-of-frame alpha sequences had more low-probability sequences. Insertions ran lower in abundant cord blood beta clonotypes, though not in memory repertoires.

MiXCR was run by TCRdb on the 5' RACE reads, yielding one entry per CDR3 protein. The table shows roughly 540,000 distinct CDR3 sequences, with 20% to 25% occurring only once. V was cut by 1 base and J by 4 bases, with 11 bases left in between. Germline-derived CDR1 and CDR2 are SNHLY and FYNNEI. The CDR3 is 15 amino acids. Concerning this clonotype itself: What it recognizes is unknown.

Another study also made use of these data, one on T cells expressing NK-cell markers. From that report: The CD3+CD56-NKG2C+ fraction of several donors was also led by these clonotypes.

This sequence originates from a woman aged 18-29 years in good health. Sequenced: CD4+ T cells sorted from blood. V is TRBV2 and J is TRBJ2-1; D not certain. In nucleotides, the CDR3 is TGTGCCAGCAGTGAAGACGCACCGACTTACAATGAGCAGTTCTTC. Translated: CASSEDAPTYNEQFF.